Sequencing of this T cell receptor (beta chain) was carried out in a study of PD-1 blockade in classical Hodgkin lymphoma. Study results and limitations: Reasons behind the repertoire differences stay unclear, perhaps disease activity or earlier therapy. A significant rise in TCR diversity was seen by C4D1 for CD4+ cells but not for CD8+ cells.

TCRdb's table, derived via immunoSEQ multiplex PCR, lists solely in-frame clones and lacks some. There are about 11,000 clones in the sample; about 75% occur only once, and about a third lies in the top ten. Germline V gene lookup returns CDR1 SGHNT and CDR2 YYREEE (reference sequence). CDR3 length equals 13 residues. With 4 bases removed from V and 5 bases from J, the gap between germline ends came to 13 bases. With respect to this clone: The antigen is not known.

Brentuximab vedotin exposure varied, and every patient relapsed after autologous stem cell transplantation. The sequence was obtained from a human donor with classical Hodgkin lymphoma. The V and J genes are TRBV5-4 and TRBJ2-7; D is possibly TRBD2 (6 bases). Here the sequenced sample was peripheral blood mononuclear cells (PBMCs), taken at baseline. The CDR3 protein is CASSRGWDDEQYF. The CDR3 nucleotides read TGTGCCAGCAGCCGGGGGTGGGACGACGAGCAGTACTTC.